This T cell receptor beta chain was sequenced for a study of tissue T cells after allogeneic stem cell transplantation. CDR3 length equals 14 residues. V gave up 1 base and J gave up 4 bases, with 10 bases separating them. The germline V gene has CDR1 SEHNR and CDR2 FQNEAQ (reference sequence). Notes on the study in general: The patient cohort was small and clinically heterogeneous, with limited sampling depth. Only a limited share of tissue TCRs appeared in blood or spleen. Anatomically similar tissues had similar TCR repertoires within each patient.

TCRdb's copy holds only in-frame clones and misses some; the assay was immunoSEQ multiplex PCR. This sample has fewer than 2,000 clones, with roughly 70% found just once. Turning to this clone: Antigen specificity is unknown.

The starting material was tissue from the stomach, obtained at autopsy. The chain employs TRBV7-9 and TRBJ1-1, with a tentative D call TRBD1 (6 bases). The clonotype was recovered from a female donor over 55 with lung cancer. The DNA for the CDR3 is TGTGCCAGCAGCTTAGGGGGGCGGACCACTGAAGCTTTCTTT. This gives the protein CASSLGGRTTEAFF.